This is a list of T cell receptor beta chains from one sample in a study of siplizumab effects on memory and regulatory T cells. Only in-frame clones appear in the TCRdb table, and some are missing; sequencing was by immunoSEQ multiplex PCR. The data hold 70,000 to 95,000 clones, with around 97% observed a single time. The sequencing sample was made of naive CD4+ T cells sorted from blood. These receptor sequences come from a human donor in good health. Each CDR3 is given with its conserved first and last residue. D genes are given only for firm matches. The listing skips clone size in some rows; elsewhere it reads once, few, many or a size class.

size | J | D | V | CDR3 | DNA
NA | TRBJ1-2 | NA | TRBV5-1 | CASSLDPGVNGYTF | TGCGCCAGCAGCTTGGACCCGGGTGTAAATGGCTACACCTTC
once | TRBJ1-1 | TRBD1 | TRBV2 | CASSSRTGWTEAFF | TGTGCCAGCAGTTCCCGGACAGGGTGGACTGAAGCTTTCTTT
once | TRBJ2-2 | TRBD2 | TRBV4-2 | CASSPYPSGVNTGELFF | TGTGCCAGCAGCCCCTACCCTAGCGGGGTGAACACCGGGGAGCTGTTTTTT
NA | TRBJ2-7 | TRBD1 | TRBV25-1 | CASSASWTGGYEQYF | TGTGCCAGCAGTGCCTCCTGGACAGGCGGATACGAGCAGTACTTC
NA | TRBJ2-7 | NA | TRBV18 | CASAARAAGEQYF | TGTGCCAGCGCCGCTCGAGCGGCTGGCGAGCAGTACTTC
NA | TRBJ2-1 | TRBD2 | TRBV18 | CASSPPLAGGRNEQFF | TGTGCCAGCTCACCTCCACTAGCGGGGGGGCGTAATGAGCAGTTCTTC
NA | TRBJ2-1 | TRBD2 | TRBV18 | CASSPYSGQRYNEQFF | TGTGCCAGCTCACCATATAGCGGGCAACGATACAATGAGCAGTTCTTC
NA | TRBJ2-1 | TRBD2 | TRBV4-1 | CASSLLGLAHNEQFF | TGCGCCAGCAGCCTCCTCGGACTAGCCCACAATGAGCAGTTCTTC
NA | TRBJ2-7 | TRBD1 | TRBV5-4 | CASSLGQGALEQYF | TGTGCCAGCAGCTTAGGACAGGGGGCCCTCGAGCAGTACTTC
NA | TRBJ2-2 | NA | TRBV11-2 | CASRKNTGGELFF | TGTGCCAGCAGAAAGAACACCGGGGGGGAGCTGTTTTTT
once | TRBJ2-7 | TRBD2 | TRBV30 | CAWRTSGGSYEQYF | TGTGCCTGGAGGACTAGCGGGGGATCCTACGAGCAGTACTTC
NA | TRBJ2-3 | TRBD2 | TRBV7-2 | CASSSRAGRTDTQYF | TGTGCCAGCAGCTCGAGAGCGGGGCGCACAGATACGCAGTATTTT
NA | TRBJ1-6 | TRBD1 | TRBV29-1 | CSVGVGGGNSPLHF | TGCAGCGTTGGGGTAGGGGGCGGGAATTCACCCCTCCACTTT
once | TRBJ2-5 | TRBD2 | TRBV4-2 | CASSQGVPLAGGQETQYF | TGTGCCAGCAGCCAAGGAGTCCCGCTAGCGGGGGGCCAAGAGACCCAGTACTTC
NA | TRBJ1-1 | NA | TRBV9 | CASGSPGGGGMNTEAFF | TGTGCCAGCGGGTCCCCCGGGGGGGGTGGCATGAACACTGAAGCTTTCTTT
NA | TRBJ1-1 | NA | TRBV5-4 | CASSVNTEAFF | TGTGCCAGCTCGGTGAACACTGAAGCTTTCTTT
NA | TRBJ2-1 | NA | TRBV5-4 | CASSAPRGRDNEQFF | TGTGCCAGCAGCGCACCCCGGGGGCGAGACAATGAGCAGTTCTTC
NA | TRBJ2-3 | NA | TRBV6-5 | CASSLDGTDTQYF | TGTGCCAGCAGTTTGGACGGCACAGATACGCAGTATTTT
NA | TRBJ1-2 | TRBD1 | TRBV7-9 | CASSSGQGMGGYTF | TGTGCCAGCAGCTCTGGACAGGGCATGGGTGGCTACACCTTC
NA | TRBJ1-1 | NA | TRBV7-2 | CASSLVLQEAFF | TGTGCCAGCAGCTTAGTCCTACAGGAAGCTTTCTTT
once | TRBJ1-3 | NA | TRBV9 | CASSVEATSGNTIYF | TGTGCCAGCAGCGTAGAGGCCACCTCTGGAAACACCATATATTTT
NA | TRBJ2-1 | TRBD2 | TRBV9 | CASSPGLAGYNEQFF | TGTGCCAGCAGCCCCGGACTAGCGGGGTACAATGAGCAGTTCTTC
NA | TRBJ2-7 | NA | TRBV6-5 | CASSNSMNEQYF | TGTGCCAGCAGTAATAGTATGAACGAGCAGTACTTC
NA | TRBJ2-3 | NA | TRBV20-1 | CSATETDTQYF | TGCAGTGCCACAGAAACAGATACGCAGTATTTT
NA | TRBJ2-1 | NA | TRBV25-1 | CASSRTLGDEQFF | TGTGCCAGCAGTAGGACCCTCGGGGACGAGCAGTTCTTC
NA | TRBJ1-5 | TRBD1 | TRBV19 | CASSATGGNQPQHF | TGTGCCAGTAGTGCGACAGGGGGCAATCAGCCCCAGCATTTT
NA | TRBJ2-7 | NA | TRBV5-6 | CASSLDRDYEQYF | TGTGCCAGCAGCTTGGACAGGGACTACGAGCAGTACTTC
NA | TRBJ1-3 | NA | TRBV13 | CASSVGRENTIYF | TGTGCCAGCAGCGTGGGACGGGAAAACACCATATATTTT
once | TRBJ1-5 | NA | TRBV6-5 | CASSLHRLNQPQHF | TGTGCCAGCAGTCTCCACAGACTCAATCAGCCCCAGCATTTT
NA | TRBJ2-3 | TRBD1 | TRBV5-4 | CASSADRVSADTQYF | TGTGCCAGCAGCGCCGACAGGGTTTCGGCAGATACGCAGTATTTT
NA | TRBJ1-1 | TRBD1 | TRBV4-2 | CASSSGDRGRWNTEAFF | TGTGCCAGCAGCAGTGGGGACAGGGGGCGATGGAACACTGAAGCTTTCTTT
NA | TRBJ1-5 | NA | TRBV12-2 | CASRLAVGESNQPQHF | TGTGCAAGTCGCTTAGCAGTGGGGGAAAGCAATCAGCCCCAGCATTTT
NA | TRBJ1-6 | NA | TRBV19 | CASSPQGDSNSPLHF | TGTGCCAGTAGTCCCCAAGGGGATTCAAATTCACCCCTCCACTTT
NA | TRBJ1-2 | NA | TRBV7-2 | CASSQTVNYGYTF | TGTGCCAGCAGCCAAACAGTCAACTATGGCTACACCTTC
NA | TRBJ2-5 | NA | TRBV5-1 | CASSFRQQETQYF | TGCGCCAGCAGCTTTAGGCAGCAAGAGACCCAGTACTTC
NA | TRBJ1-1 | NA | TRBV6-5 | CASSLTPNTEAFF | TGTGCCAGCAGCCTTACACCCAACACTGAAGCTTTCTTT
NA | TRBJ1-6 | TRBD1 | TRBV10-1 | CASRGTGPDSPLHF | TGCGCCAGCCGTGGGACAGGGCCGGATTCACCCCTCCACTTT
NA | TRBJ2-3 | TRBD2 | TRBV5-4 | CASSERGGRDTQYF | TGTGCCAGCAGCGAGCGGGGGGGCAGGGATACGCAGTATTTT
few | TRBJ2-1 | NA | TRBV10-3 | CAISEGNEQFF | TGTGCCATCAGTGAGGGTAATGAGCAGTTCTTC
NA | TRBJ1-1 | NA | TRBV7-2 | CASSLQGNTEAFF | TGTGCCAGCAGCTTACAGGGGAACACTGAAGCTTTCTTT
NA | TRBJ2-3 | TRBD2 | TRBV5-1 | CASSLDGGAGTDTQYF | TGCGCCAGCAGCCTTGACGGGGGGGCCGGCACAGATACGCAGTATTTT
NA | TRBJ2-7 | NA | TRBV19 | CASSIGGISHEQYF | TGTGCCAGTAGTATAGGAGGGATCTCCCACGAGCAGTACTTC
NA | TRBJ2-5 | TRBD2 | TRBV9 | CASSPRAGGMETQYF | TGTGCCAGCAGCCCTCGAGCGGGGGGGATGGAGACCCAGTACTTC